This TCR beta chain was captured by sequencing in a study of CD8+CD57+ T cells in acquired aplastic anemia. In the study overall: An average of roughly 3.2 ug of DNA was obtained from sorted CD4+ and CD8+ cells.

Those patients picked for sequencing had displayed CD8+CD57+ cell expansion on flow cytometry. This CDR3 contains 13 residues. Germline V gene lookup returns CDR1 SGHTA and CDR2 FQGTGA. According to the study, genomic DNA was the template for TCR beta VDJ and CDR3 profiling. TCRdb analysed the reads with MiXCR anew, one entry per CDR3 protein. The sample includes 260,000 or so distinct CDR3 sequences, roughly 82% of them seen just once. A remark on this clonotype: At one end, the junction sequence differs from germline, possibly due to a read error.

The material sequenced was sorted CD4+, CD8+, or CD8+CD57+ T cells (not recorded which) from PBMCs. The V call is TRBV7-3, the J call TRBJ2-1; D may match TRBD1 or TRBD2 (5 bases each). The clonotype originates from a human donor with aplastic anemia. CDR3 sequence (DNA): TGTGCCAGCAGTGAGGGGTATATCAATCAGCAGTTCTTC. Residues: CASSEGYINQQFF.